A selection of T cell receptor beta chains follows, all from one sample in a study of T cells after yellow fever vaccination. Each CDR3 protein is one row after TCRdb ran MiXCR on the 5' RACE reads. The table lists over 300,000 distinct CDR3 sequences, roughly 4.3% of them singletons. This material consisted of PBMCs, taken 5 days after the yellow fever booster vaccination. Receptors were obtained from a man aged 18 to 29 who received the YFV17D yellow fever vaccine. CDR3s leave out the opening cysteine and the closing phenylalanine or tryptophan.

v_call: TRBV6-2/TRBV6-3
cdr3_aa: ASKRSSNQPQH

v_call: TRBV4-1
cdr3_aa: ASSQPGQESSGNTIY

v_call: TRBV5-6
cdr3_aa: ASSTAVDTQY

v_call: TRBV7-2
cdr3_aa: ASSLKADTQY

v_call: TRBV7-3
cdr3_aa: ASSFGTDKTDTQY

v_call: TRBV19
cdr3_aa: AVGTRGSADTQY

v_call: TRBV27
cdr3_aa: ASRVGLAGYNEQF

v_call: TRBV4-2
cdr3_aa: ASSRQGAGENIQY

v_call: TRBV4-2
cdr3_aa: ASSQDRAGLYNEQF

v_call: TRBV9
cdr3_aa: ASSVGLAVDMGNEQF

v_call: TRBV7-6
cdr3_aa: ASSHGRYYEQY

v_call: TRBV14
cdr3_aa: ASSPRTGWETQY

v_call: TRBV27
cdr3_aa: ASSLGGTPYEQY

v_call: TRBV6-5
cdr3_aa: ASSYSRDQAYEQY

v_call: TRBV5-6
cdr3_aa: ASSLGGEQF

v_call: TRBV3-1
cdr3_aa: ASSQVAGAYYEQY

v_call: TRBV12-3/TRBV12-4
cdr3_aa: ASILGNGALTGELF

v_call: TRBV6-5
cdr3_aa: ASRVTGSYNEQF

v_call: TRBV12-3/TRBV12-4
cdr3_aa: ASSLRGDRDNYGYT

v_call: TRBV4-1
cdr3_aa: ASSQEKTRGNQPQH

v_call: TRBV4-2
cdr3_aa: ASSQDGTGRSTDTQY

v_call: TRBV19
cdr3_aa: ASLGLYSNQPQH

v_call: TRBV5-1
cdr3_aa: ASSLSGQMNTEAF

v_call: TRBV25-1
cdr3_aa: ASGPGDTQY

v_call: TRBV5-1
cdr3_aa: ASSLAPIGTGEQF

v_call: TRBV7-8
cdr3_aa: ASSFVLAGGAKNIQY

v_call: TRBV4-1
cdr3_aa: ASSQEGGWTSGGHNEQF

v_call: TRBV7-6
cdr3_aa: ASSFDTSGGFQETQY

v_call: TRBV10-3
cdr3_aa: AISNLAGPTDTQY

v_call: TRBV29-1
cdr3_aa: SVSPSTGGDTQY

v_call: TRBV27
cdr3_aa: ASMVAGVYNEQF

v_call: TRBV11-2
cdr3_aa: ASSLVGNRGIFYNEQF

v_call: TRBV7-2
cdr3_aa: ASSLDRVGNTEAF

v_call: TRBV6-2/TRBV6-3
cdr3_aa: ASTPGTNPVGGYT

v_call: TRBV7-9
cdr3_aa: ASSSRRGGTDTQY

v_call: TRBV5-4
cdr3_aa: ASSWSSVEQF

v_call: TRBV7-9
cdr3_aa: ASSPRGGAPEAF

v_call: TRBV21-1
cdr3_aa: ASSKAGSRDEQF

v_call: TRBV7-8
cdr3_aa: ASSSRDRGFQPQH

v_call: TRBV7-2
cdr3_aa: ASSFGSLNTEAF

v_call: TRBV7-2
cdr3_aa: ASSLAEEQGNPEAF

v_call: TRBV10-3
cdr3_aa: AIWGDSLNYGYT

v_call: TRBV20-1
cdr3_aa: SASRSGIEQF

v_call: TRBV28
cdr3_aa: ASTTGASYGYT

v_call: TRBV11-2
cdr3_aa: ASSPPGVPYEQY

v_call: TRBV27
cdr3_aa: AATSYGGELF

v_call: TRBV6-5
cdr3_aa: ASSYSVSGETQY

v_call: TRBV3-2
cdr3_aa: ASSQDMGVEQY

v_call: TRBV24-1
cdr3_aa: ATSDRTTYEQY

v_call: TRBV4-2
cdr3_aa: ASSQVSGGSYNSPLH